This T cell receptor (beta chain) was profiled in a study of CD8 T cells in Susac syndrome. Reverse transcription of roughly 0.45 to 1 ug RNA used random hexamers. Amplification of TCR beta CDR3 was carried out by immunoSEQ multiplex PCR, which covered 54 Vbeta and 13 Jbeta segments. One entry per CDR3 protein, called by TCRdb with MiXCR from the immunoSEQ multiplex PCR reads. Found here are roughly 300,000 distinct CDR3 sequences, roughly 85% of them singletons; the top ten hold over 0.1%. Sequencing targeted TCR beta in blood CD8+ and CD4+ T cells. The multiple sclerosis controls, all treatment-naive patients, had relapsing-remitting disease that was stable or active. While CD8+ and CD4+ T cells were isolated negatively, TEMRA cells were enriched by FACS. CDR1 and CDR2 from the germline V gene are ENHRY and SYGVKD. The CDR3 spans 18 residues. V shed 0 bases, J shed 0 bases, and the junction held 6 bases outside the gene matches.

The genes are TRBV10-3 and TRBJ2-3, with 10 bases lining up with TRBD2. The source of this sequence is a human donor with multiple sclerosis. Source material: CD8+ T cells from PBMCs. CDR3 nucleotides: TGTGCCATCAGTGAGTCGAAGCGGGAGGGCCGGAGCACAGATACGCAGTATTTT. This sequence encodes CAISESKREGRSTDTQYF.